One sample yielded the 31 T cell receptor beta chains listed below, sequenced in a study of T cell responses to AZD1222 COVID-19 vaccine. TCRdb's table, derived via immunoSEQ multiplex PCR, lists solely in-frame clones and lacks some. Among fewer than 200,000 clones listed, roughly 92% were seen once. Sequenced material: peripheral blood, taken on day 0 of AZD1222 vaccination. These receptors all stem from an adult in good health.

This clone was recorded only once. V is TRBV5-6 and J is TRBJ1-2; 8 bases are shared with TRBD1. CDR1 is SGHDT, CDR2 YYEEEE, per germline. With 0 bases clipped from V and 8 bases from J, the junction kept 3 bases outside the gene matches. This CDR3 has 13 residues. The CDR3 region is CASSLGTGPGYTF. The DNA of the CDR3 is TGTGCCAGCAGCTTGGGGACAGGGCCAGGCTACACCTTC.

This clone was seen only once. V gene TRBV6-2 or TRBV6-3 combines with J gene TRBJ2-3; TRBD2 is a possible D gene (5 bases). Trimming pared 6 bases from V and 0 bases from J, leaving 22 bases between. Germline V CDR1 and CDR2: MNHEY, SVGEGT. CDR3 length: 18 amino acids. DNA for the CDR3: TGTGCCAGCAGCAGAGGGAGTCGGTCCCTGCCAAGCACAGATACGCAGTATTTT. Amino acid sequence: CASSRGSRSLPSTDTQYF.

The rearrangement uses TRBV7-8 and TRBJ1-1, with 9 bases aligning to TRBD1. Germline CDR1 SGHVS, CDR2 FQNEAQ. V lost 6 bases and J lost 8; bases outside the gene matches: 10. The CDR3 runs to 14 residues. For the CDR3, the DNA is TGTGCCAGCAGATCCGGGACAGGGCGTTCAGAAGCTTTCTTT. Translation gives CASRSGTGRSEAFF. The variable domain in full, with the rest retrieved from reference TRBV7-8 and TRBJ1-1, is GAGVSQSPRYKVAKRGQDVALRCDPISGHVSLFWYQQALGQGPEFLTYFQNEAQLDKSGLPSDRFFAERPEGSVSTLKIQRTQQEDSAVYLCASRSGTGRSEAFFGQGTRLTVV.

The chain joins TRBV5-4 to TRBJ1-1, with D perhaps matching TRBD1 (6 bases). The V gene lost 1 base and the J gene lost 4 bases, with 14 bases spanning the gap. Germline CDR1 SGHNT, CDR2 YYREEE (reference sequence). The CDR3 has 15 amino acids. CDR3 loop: CASSLLGGLGTEAFF. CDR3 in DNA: TGTGCCAGCAGCTTGTTAGGGGGTTTGGGCACTGAAGCTTTCTTT.

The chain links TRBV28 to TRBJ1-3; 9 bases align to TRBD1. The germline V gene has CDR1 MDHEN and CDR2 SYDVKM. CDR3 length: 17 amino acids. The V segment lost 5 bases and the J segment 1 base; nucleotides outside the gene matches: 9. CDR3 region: CASSITPGTGSGNTIYF. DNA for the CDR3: TGTGCCAGCAGTATTACCCCCGGGACAGGGTCTGGAAACACCATATATTTT.

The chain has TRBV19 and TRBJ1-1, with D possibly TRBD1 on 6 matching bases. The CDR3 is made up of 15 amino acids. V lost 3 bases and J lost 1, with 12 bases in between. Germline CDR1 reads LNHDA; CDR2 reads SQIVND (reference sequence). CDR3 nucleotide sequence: TGTGCCAGTAGTATTACAGGGTTCGGGAACACTGAAGCTTTCTTT. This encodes CASSITGFGNTEAFF.

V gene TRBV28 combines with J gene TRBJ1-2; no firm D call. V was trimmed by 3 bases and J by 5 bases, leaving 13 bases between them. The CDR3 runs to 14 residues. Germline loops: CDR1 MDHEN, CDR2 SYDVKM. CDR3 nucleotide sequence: TGTGCCAGCAGTTTTCAGCGGACTTCTTATGGCTACACCTTC. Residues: CASSFQRTSYGYTF.

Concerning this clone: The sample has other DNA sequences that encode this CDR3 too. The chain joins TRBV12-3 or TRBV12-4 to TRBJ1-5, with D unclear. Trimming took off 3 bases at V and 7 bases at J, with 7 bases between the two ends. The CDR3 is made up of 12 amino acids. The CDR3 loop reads CASSFGDQPQHF. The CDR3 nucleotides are TGTGCCAGCAGTTTCGGCGACCAGCCCCAGCATTTT.

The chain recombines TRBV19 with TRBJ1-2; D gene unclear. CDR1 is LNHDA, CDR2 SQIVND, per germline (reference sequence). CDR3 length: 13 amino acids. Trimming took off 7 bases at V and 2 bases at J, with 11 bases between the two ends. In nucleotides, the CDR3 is TGTGCCAGTACCCGAACCGTGAACTATGGCTACACCTTC. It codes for CASTRTVNYGYTF.

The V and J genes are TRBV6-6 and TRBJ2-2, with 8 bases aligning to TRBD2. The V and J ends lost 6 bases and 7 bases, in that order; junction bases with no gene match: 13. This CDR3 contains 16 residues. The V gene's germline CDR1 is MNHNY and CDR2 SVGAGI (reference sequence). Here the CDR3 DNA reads TGTGCCAGCAGGTTGAGCGGGGGTAGGCAGATCGGGGAGCTGTTTTTT. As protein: CASRLSGGRQIGELFF.

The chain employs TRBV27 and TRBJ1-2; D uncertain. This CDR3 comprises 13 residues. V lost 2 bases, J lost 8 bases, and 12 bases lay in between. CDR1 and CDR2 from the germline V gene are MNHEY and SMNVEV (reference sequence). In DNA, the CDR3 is TGTGCCAGCAGTTTAGACGGATTCGGAGGCTACACCTTC. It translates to CASSLDGFGGYTF.

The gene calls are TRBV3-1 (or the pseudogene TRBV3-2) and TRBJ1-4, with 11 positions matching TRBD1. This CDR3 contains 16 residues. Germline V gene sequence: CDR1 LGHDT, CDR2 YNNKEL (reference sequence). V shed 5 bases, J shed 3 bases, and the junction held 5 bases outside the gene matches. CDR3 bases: TGTGCCAGCAGCTTGGACAGGGGGCTGGCTAATGAAAAACTGTTTTTT. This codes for CASSLDRGLANEKLFF.

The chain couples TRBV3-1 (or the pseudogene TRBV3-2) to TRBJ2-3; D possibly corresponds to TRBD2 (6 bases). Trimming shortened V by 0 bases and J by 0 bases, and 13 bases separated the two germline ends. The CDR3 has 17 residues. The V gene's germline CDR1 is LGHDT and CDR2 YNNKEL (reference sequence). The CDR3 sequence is CASSQDRRGGSTDTQYF. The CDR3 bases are TGTGCCAGCAGCCAAGATCGGCGGGGTGGTAGCACAGATACGCAGTATTTT.

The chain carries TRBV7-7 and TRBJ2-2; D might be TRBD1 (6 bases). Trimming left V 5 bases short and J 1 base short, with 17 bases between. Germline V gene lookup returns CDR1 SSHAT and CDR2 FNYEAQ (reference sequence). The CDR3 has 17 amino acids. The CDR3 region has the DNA TGTGCCAGCAGCCCAGGACCGGGACAACGGAACACCGGGGAGCTGTTTTTT. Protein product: CASSPGPGQRNTGELFF.

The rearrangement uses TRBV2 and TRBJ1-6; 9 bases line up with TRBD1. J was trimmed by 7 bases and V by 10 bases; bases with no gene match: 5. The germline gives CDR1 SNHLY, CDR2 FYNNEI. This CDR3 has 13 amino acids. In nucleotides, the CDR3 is TGTGCCAAGACGACAGGGGGGAATTCACCCCTCCACTTT. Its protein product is CAKTTGGNSPLHF. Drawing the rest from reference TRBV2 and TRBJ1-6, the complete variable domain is EPEVTQTPSHQVTQMGQEVILRCVPISNHLYFYWYRQILGQKVEFLVSFYNNEISEKSEIFDDQFSVERPDGSNFTLKIRSTKLEDSAMYFCAKTTGGNSPLHFGNGTRLTVT.

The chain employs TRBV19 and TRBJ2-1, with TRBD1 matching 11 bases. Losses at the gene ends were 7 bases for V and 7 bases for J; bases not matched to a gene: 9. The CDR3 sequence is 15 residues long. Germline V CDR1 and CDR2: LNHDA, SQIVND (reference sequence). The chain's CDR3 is CASKYRDRGSNEQFF. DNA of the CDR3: TGTGCCAGTAAATACCGGGACAGGGGGTCAAATGAGCAGTTCTTC.

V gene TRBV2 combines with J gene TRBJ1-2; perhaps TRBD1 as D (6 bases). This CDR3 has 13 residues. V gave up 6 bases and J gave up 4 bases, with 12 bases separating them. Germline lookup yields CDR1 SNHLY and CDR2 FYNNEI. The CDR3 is CASRGGQLYGYTF. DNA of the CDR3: TGTGCCAGCAGGGGAGGACAGCTCTATGGCTACACCTTC.

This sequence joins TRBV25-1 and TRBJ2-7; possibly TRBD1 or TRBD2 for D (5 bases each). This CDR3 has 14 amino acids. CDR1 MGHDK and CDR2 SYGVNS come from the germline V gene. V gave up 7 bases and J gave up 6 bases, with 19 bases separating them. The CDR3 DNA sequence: TGTGCCAGCACCCGAAGGGACCTCCAACGCGAGCAGTACGTC. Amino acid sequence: CASTRRDLQREQYV.

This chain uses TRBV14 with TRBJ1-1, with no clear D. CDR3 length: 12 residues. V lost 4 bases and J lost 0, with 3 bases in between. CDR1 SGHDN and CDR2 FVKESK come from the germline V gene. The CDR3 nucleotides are TGTGCCAGCAGCCCGATGAACACTGAAGCTTTCTTT. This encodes CASSPMNTEAFF. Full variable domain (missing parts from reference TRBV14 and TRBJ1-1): EAGVTQFPSHSVIEKGQTVTLRCDPISGHDNLYWYRRVMGKEIKFLLHFVKESKQDESGMPNNRFLAERTGGTYSTLKVQPAELEDSGVYFCASSPMNTEAFFGQGTRLTVV.

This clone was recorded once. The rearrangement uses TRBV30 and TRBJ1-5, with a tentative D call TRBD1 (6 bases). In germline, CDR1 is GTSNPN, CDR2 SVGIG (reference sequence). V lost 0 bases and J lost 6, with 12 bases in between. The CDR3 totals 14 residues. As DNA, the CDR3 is TGTGCCTGGAGTGTAGGGGGGAGCCTTCAGCCCCAGCATTTT. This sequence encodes CAWSVGGSLQPQHF.

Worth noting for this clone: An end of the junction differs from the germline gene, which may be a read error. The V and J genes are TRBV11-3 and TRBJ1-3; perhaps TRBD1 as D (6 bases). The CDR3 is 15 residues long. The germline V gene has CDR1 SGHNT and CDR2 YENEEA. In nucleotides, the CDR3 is TGTGCCAGCAGCCCGGGGGGCTCTCTTGGAGACACCATATATTTT. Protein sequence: CASSPGGSLGDTIYF. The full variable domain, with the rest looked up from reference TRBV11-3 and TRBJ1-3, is EAGVVQSPRYKIIEKKQPVAFWCNPISGHNTLYWYLQNLGQGPELLIRYENEEAVDDSQLPKDRFSAERLKGVDSTLKIQPAELGDSAVYLCASSPGGSLGDTIYFGEGSWLTVV.

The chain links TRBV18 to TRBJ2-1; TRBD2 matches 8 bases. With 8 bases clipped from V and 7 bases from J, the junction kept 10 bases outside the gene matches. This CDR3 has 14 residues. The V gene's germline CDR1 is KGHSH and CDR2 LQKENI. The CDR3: CASNRGGQGNEQFF. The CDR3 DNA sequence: TGTGCCAGCAACCGGGGGGGCCAGGGAAATGAGCAGTTCTTC.

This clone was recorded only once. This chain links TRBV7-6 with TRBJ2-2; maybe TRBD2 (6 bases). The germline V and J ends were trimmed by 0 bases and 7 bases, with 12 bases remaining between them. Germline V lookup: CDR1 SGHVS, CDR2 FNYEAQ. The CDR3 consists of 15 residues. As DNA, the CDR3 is TGTGCCAGCAGCTTAGCCGGGAGAGGTATCGGGGAGCTGTTTTTT. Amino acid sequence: CASSLAGRGIGELFF.

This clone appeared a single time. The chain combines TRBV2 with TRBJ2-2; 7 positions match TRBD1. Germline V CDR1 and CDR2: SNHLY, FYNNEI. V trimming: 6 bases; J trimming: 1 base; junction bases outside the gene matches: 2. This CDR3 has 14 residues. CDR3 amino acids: CASRRGQNTGELFF. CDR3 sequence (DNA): TGTGCCAGCAGAAGGGGGCAGAACACCGGGGAGCTGTTTTTT.

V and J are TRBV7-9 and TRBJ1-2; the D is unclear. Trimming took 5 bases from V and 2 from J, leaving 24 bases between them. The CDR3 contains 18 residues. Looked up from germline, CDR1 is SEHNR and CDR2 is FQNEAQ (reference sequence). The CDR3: CASSPSPNGGRINYGYTF. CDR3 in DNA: TGTGCCAGCAGCCCTTCGCCGAACGGTGGACGGATCAACTATGGCTACACCTTC.

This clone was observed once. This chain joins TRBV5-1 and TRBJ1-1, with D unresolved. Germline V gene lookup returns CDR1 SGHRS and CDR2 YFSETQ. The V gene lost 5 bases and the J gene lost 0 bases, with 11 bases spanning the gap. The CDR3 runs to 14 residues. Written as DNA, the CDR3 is TGCGCCAGCAGTTCCGGACCGATGAACACTGAAGCTTTCTTT. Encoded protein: CASSSGPMNTEAFF.

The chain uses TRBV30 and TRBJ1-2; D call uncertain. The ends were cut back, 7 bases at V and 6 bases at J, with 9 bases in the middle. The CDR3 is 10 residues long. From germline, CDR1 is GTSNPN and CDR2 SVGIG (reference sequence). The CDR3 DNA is TGTGCCTTAGGGTGGAATGGCTACACCTTC. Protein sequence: CALGWNGYTF.

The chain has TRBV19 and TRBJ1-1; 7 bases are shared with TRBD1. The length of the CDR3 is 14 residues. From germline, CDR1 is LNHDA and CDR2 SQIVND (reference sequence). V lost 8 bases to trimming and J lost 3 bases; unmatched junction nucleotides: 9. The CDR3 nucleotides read TGTGCCAGTTCCCTGGACAGGAGTGACACTGAAGCTTTCTTT. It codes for CASSLDRSDTEAFF.

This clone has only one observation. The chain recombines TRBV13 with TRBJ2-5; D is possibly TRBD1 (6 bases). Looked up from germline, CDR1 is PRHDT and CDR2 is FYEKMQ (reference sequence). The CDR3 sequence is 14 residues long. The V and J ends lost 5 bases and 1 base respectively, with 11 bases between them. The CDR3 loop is CASSPGQPQETQYF. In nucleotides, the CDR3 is TGTGCCAGCAGCCCGGGACAACCCCAAGAGACCCAGTACTTC.

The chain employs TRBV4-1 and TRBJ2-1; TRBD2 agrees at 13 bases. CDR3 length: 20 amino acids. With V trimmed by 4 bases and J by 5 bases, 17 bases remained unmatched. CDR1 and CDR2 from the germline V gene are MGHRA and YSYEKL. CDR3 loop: CASSPVMGTSGGAWNNEQFF. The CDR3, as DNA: TGCGCCAGCAGCCCTGTAATGGGTACTAGCGGGGGGGCGTGGAACAATGAGCAGTTCTTC.

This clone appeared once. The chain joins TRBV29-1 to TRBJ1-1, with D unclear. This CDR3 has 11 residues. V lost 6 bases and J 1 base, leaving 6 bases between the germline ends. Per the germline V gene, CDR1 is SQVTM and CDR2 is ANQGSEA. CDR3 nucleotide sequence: TGCAGCGTAGCCGAGAACACTGAAGCTTTCTTT. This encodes CSVAENTEAFF. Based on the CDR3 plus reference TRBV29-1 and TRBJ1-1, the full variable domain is SAVISQKPSRDICQRGTSLTIQCQVDSQVTMMFWYRQQPGQSLTLIATANQGSEATYESGFVIDKFPISRPNLTFSTLTVSNMSPEDSSIYLCSVAENTEAFFGQGTRLTVV.